These 19 T cell receptor beta chains came from one sample sequenced in a study of CD4 T cells in relation to SARS-CoV-2 and coronaviruses. Their antigens remain unidentified. Produced via immunoSEQ multiplex PCR; TCRdb's table is partial and in-frame only. The sample has approximately 30,000 clones, 74% seen once. Before the COVID-19 pandemic, during about 2011-2019, CD4+ T cells were taken from unexposed donors. The cells were cultured for around ten days before CD4+ T cells were isolated. The sequenced material came from CD4+ T cells from PBMCs, cultured in vitro. These receptors were taken from a human donor in good health.

This clone showed up just once. The chain couples TRBV24-1 to TRBJ2-3; 12 nucleotides align to TRBD2. The CDR3 extends over 16 amino acids. V shed 3 bases, J shed 4 bases, and the junction held 4 bases outside the gene matches. The germline gives CDR1 KGHDR, CDR2 SFDVKD. The CDR3 nucleotides are TGTGCCACCAGTGATGGCTGGACTAGCGGGGCAGATACGCAGTATTTT. Translated, it gives CATSDGWTSGADTQYF.

The chain carries TRBV6-5 and TRBJ1-1; maybe TRBD1 (6 bases). The CDR3 contains 15 residues. The V gene lost 5 bases and the J gene lost 0 bases, with 13 bases spanning the gap. In germline, CDR1 is MNHEY, CDR2 SVGAGI. The CDR3 region is CASSNTGRLNTEAFF. The DNA for the CDR3 is TGTGCCAGCAGTAATACAGGGCGATTGAACACTGAAGCTTTCTTT.

The chain links TRBV11-3 to TRBJ2-1; perhaps TRBD1 as D (6 bases). The CDR3 sequence is 13 residues long. The germline V gene encodes CDR1 SGHNT and CDR2 YENEEA. The V end lost 1 base, the J end lost 7 bases, and 8 bases lay between the germline ends. CDR3 amino acids: CASSLGQGNEQFF. DNA for the CDR3: TGTGCCAGCAGCTTAGGGCAGGGGAATGAGCAGTTCTTC.

This rearrangement joins TRBV10-3 to TRBJ1-1; 12 bases are a match to TRBD1. Germline CDR1 is ENHRY and CDR2 is SYGVKD. This CDR3 is built from 15 residues. The J segment lost 0 bases and the V segment lost 6 bases, leaving 2 bases of the junction unmatched. The CDR3 DNA follows: TGTGCCATCAGGGGACAGGGGGCGGTGAACACTGAAGCTTTCTTT. This codes for CAIRGQGAVNTEAFF.

The chain couples TRBV5-8 to TRBJ2-3, with D perhaps TRBD2 (6 bases). Trimming pared 6 bases from V and 4 bases from J, leaving 18 bases between. Germline CDR1 reads SGHTS; CDR2 reads YDEGEE. This CDR3 region has 15 residues. The DNA of the CDR3 is TGTGCCAGCACACCGGGAGCCCGCCAGTCAGATACGCAGTATTTT. It codes for CASTPGARQSDTQYF.

V is TRBV30 and J is TRBJ1-3; unclear D gene. CDR1 and CDR2 (germline): GTSNPN, SVGIG (reference sequence). Deletions cut 0 bases from V and 0 bases from J, with 6 bases between. The CDR3 runs 14 residues. Written as DNA, the CDR3 is TGTGCCTGGAGTGTATTTTACTCTGGAAACACCATATATTTT. Its translation is CAWSVFYSGNTIYF.

J is TRBJ1-2 and V is TRBV4-1; a possible D gene is TRBD1 (5 bases). The CDR3 contains 15 residues. CDR1 is MGHRA and CDR2 is YSYEKL in the germline V gene. V lost 0 bases to trimming and J lost 2 bases, with 10 bases between them. The CDR3 spells CASSQEIGANYGYTF. For the CDR3, the DNA is TGCGCCAGCAGCCAAGAAATCGGGGCCAACTATGGCTACACCTTC.

This clone was seen a few times. At one end the junction does not follow the germline gene, possibly because of a read error. The chain has TRBV6-1 and TRBJ1-6; D remains ambiguous. This CDR3 has 12 residues. CDR1 MNHNS and CDR2 SASEGT come from the germline V gene. CDR3: CASREGLTSLHF. CDR3 DNA sequence: TGTGCCAGCAGAGAAGGACTAACTTCCCTCCACTTT.

The chain recombines TRBV7-9 with TRBJ2-1, with 8 bases that match TRBD1. J was trimmed by 8 bases and V by 5 bases; bases with no gene match: 11. The CDR3 loop spans 15 amino acids. Germline CDR1 is SEHNR and CDR2 is FQNEAQ (reference sequence). CDR3 residues: CASSRWTGLGHEQFF. CDR3 sequence (DNA): TGTGCCAGCAGCCGCTGGACAGGGCTGGGCCATGAGCAGTTCTTC.

The chain carries TRBV25-1 and TRBJ2-3; D remains unclear. V lost 0 bases, J lost 1 base, and 8 bases lay in between. The CDR3 runs to 15 residues. Germline-derived CDR1 and CDR2 are MGHDK and SYGVNS. The CDR3 sequence is CASSEYPQRTDTQYF. DNA for the CDR3: TGTGCCAGCAGTGAATACCCACAACGCACAGATACGCAGTATTTT.

V usage is TRBV5-1 and J usage is TRBJ2-3; D unclear. The V end was cut by 3 bases, the J end by 2 bases, with 4 bases between. Germline CDR1 reads SGHRS; CDR2 reads YFSETQ. The CDR3 has 12 amino acids. DNA of the CDR3: TGCGCCAGCAGCTCCTACACAGATACGCAGTATTTT. The encoded protein is CASSSYTDTQYF.

The chain joins TRBV3-1 (or the pseudogene TRBV3-2) to TRBJ2-7; 12 nucleotides agree with TRBD2. V lost 4 bases, J lost 5 bases, and 3 bases stayed unmatched. Germline V gene data show CDR1 as LGHDT and CDR2 as YNNKEL (reference sequence). The length of the CDR3 is 14 residues. The CDR3 loop is CASSRGLAGNEQYF. The DNA of the CDR3 is TGTGCCAGCAGCCGGGGACTAGCGGGCAACGAGCAGTACTTC.

The chain employs TRBV7-8 and TRBJ2-5; D not resolved. Germline CDR1 SGHVS, CDR2 FQNEAQ. V lost 0 bases and J 2 bases, leaving 7 bases between the germline ends. The CDR3 totals 14 residues. The CDR3 DNA is TGTGCCAGCAGCTTAGCCATAGCTCAAGAGACCCAGTACTTC. Protein: CASSLAIAQETQYF. Full variable domain (outside the CDR3, taken from reference TRBV7-8 and TRBJ2-5): GAGVSQSPRYKVAKRGQDVALRCDPISGHVSLFWYQQALGQGPEFLTYFQNEAQLDKSGLPSDRFFAERPEGSVSTLKIQRTQQEDSAVYLCASSLAIAQETQYFGPGTRLLVL.

The chain links TRBV19 to TRBJ2-7; D uncertain. CDR1 and CDR2 (germline): LNHDA, SQIVND (reference sequence). This CDR3 region has 13 residues. V was shortened by 5 bases and J by 5 bases, with 13 bases between the two germline ends. CDR3 protein: CASSLQDLNEQYF. The CDR3 coding sequence is TGTGCCAGTAGTCTCCAGGACCTGAACGAGCAGTACTTC. The whole variable domain, remainder taken from reference TRBV19 and TRBJ2-7, is DGGITQSPKYLFRKEGQNVTLSCEQNLNHDAMYWYRQDPGQGLRLIYYSQIVNDFQKGDIAEGYSVSREKKESFPLTVTSAQKNPTAFYLCASSLQDLNEQYFGPGTRLTVT.

The genes are TRBV9 and TRBJ1-3, with D unresolved. Germline assignment: CDR1 SGDLS and CDR2 YYNGEE. V lost 4 bases to trimming and J lost 0 bases, with 8 bases between them. The CDR3 has 14 amino acids. The CDR3: CASSPQSSGNTIYF. The CDR3 DNA follows: TGTGCCAGCAGCCCGCAGAGCTCTGGAAACACCATATATTTT.

The genes are TRBV19 and TRBJ1-1; D perhaps matches TRBD1 (6 bases). The length of the CDR3 is 14 residues. Trimming shortened V by 3 bases and J by 4 bases, and 12 bases separated the two germline ends. Germline loops: CDR1 LNHDA, CDR2 SQIVND (reference sequence). DNA for the CDR3: TGTGCCAGTAGTATTCAGGGGTTGACCACTGAAGCTTTCTTT. It specifies CASSIQGLTTEAFF.

CDR3 in amino acids: CASSLNRAASGNTIYF. DNA for the CDR3: TGTGCCAGCAGCTTAAATAGGGCAGCATCTGGAAACACCATATATTTT. The chain is built from TRBV7-2 and TRBJ1-3; D call uncertain. With 2 bases removed from V and 1 base from J, the gap between germline ends came to 12 bases. The CDR3 has 16 residues. Germline V gene data show CDR1 as SGHTA and CDR2 as FQGNSA.

This clone occurred a few times. The chain joins TRBV3-1 (or the pseudogene TRBV3-2) to TRBJ1-1; possibly TRBD1 for D (6 bases). Per germline, CDR1 LGHDT and CDR2 YNNKEL (reference sequence). The CDR3 runs to 16 residues. V lost 5 bases, J lost 8 bases, and 24 bases lay in between. CDR3 sequence: CASSVRWQGPQGEAFF. Here the CDR3 DNA reads TGTGCCAGCAGCGTTCGCTGGCAGGGGCCTCAGGGGGAAGCTTTCTTT.

The CDR3 nucleotides are TGCAGCGTTGGAACGACCGAGCAGTTCTTC. This codes for CSVGTTEQFF. This rearrangement joins TRBV29-1 to TRBJ2-1; D call uncertain. CDR1 is SQVTM, CDR2 ANQGSEA, per germline. V was clipped by 4 bases and J by 10 bases, with 8 bases between them. The CDR3 has 10 residues.